The subject of this entry is one T cell receptor (beta chain). Enrolled through a virtual design, the participants were between roughly 18 and 100 years of age and came from 24 US areas. A case of COVID-19 had been met by exposed participants within 2 weeks before study entry. The data were obtained in a study of blood T cell repertoires in COVID-19. Overall study: COVID-19 samples collected from the United States, Italy and Spain covered acute and convalescent phases.

In the source study's methods: Researchers report that nucleated cell counts were estimated from reference gene primer amplification. Some clones are missing from TCRdb's copy, which holds only in-frame ones; the method was immunoSEQ multiplex PCR. The V and J calls and clone size come from that table; D and trimming were worked out from the DNA. This table has around 250,000 clones, 80% to 95% appearing once. Material: PBMCs or T cells enriched from blood (not recorded which). This receptor was identified in a man aged 35 to 55 who had been exposed to COVID-19.

CDR3 sequence: CASSSGTGIDYGYTF. CDR3 nucleotides: TGTGCCAGCAGCTCAGGGACAGGGATTGACTATGGCTACACCTTC. This chain joins TRBV7-3 and TRBJ1-2; 9 nucleotides align to TRBD1. Germline V gene lookup returns CDR1 SGHTA and CDR2 FQGTGA. The V segment lost 4 bases and the J segment 3 bases; nucleotides outside the gene matches: 6. This CDR3 region has 15 residues. Looking up the rest from reference TRBV7-3 and TRBJ1-2 gives the full variable domain: GAGVSQTPSNKVTEKGKYVELRCDPISGHTALYWYRQSLGQGPEFLIYFQGTGAADDSGLPNDRFFAVRPEGSVSTLKIQRTERGDSAVYLCASSSGTGIDYGYTFGSGTRLTVV.